Listed here are 14 T cell receptor beta chains from one sample, sequenced in a study of blood T cell repertoires in COVID-19. Assay used: immunoSEQ multiplex PCR; TCRdb lists only in-frame clones, some missing. The sample carries 310,000 or so clones, approximately 88% recorded once. The sequenced material came from peripheral blood. Receptor source: a man aged 25-40 years with COVID-19, enrolled during active disease.

This clone was seen a few times. The chain employs TRBV2 and TRBJ1-1, with no clear D. V was clipped by 6 bases and J by 2 bases, with 10 bases between them. Germline CDR1 SNHLY, CDR2 FYNNEI. This CDR3 comprises 13 residues. CDR3 DNA: TGTGCCAGCAGAAAGGACTATAACACTGAAGCTTTCTTT. Translation: CASRKDYNTEAFF.

The chain links TRBV4-3 to TRBJ2-7, with 8 bases that match TRBD2. Germline lookup yields CDR1 LGHNA and CDR2 YSLEER. This CDR3 has 15 amino acids. V was clipped by 1 base and J by 2 bases; unmatched bases: 4. The CDR3 loop reads CASSQVPGGPYEQYF. The CDR3 bases are TGCGCCAGCAGCCAAGTACCGGGGGGGCCCTACGAGCAGTACTTC.

The V and J genes are TRBV3-1 (or the pseudogene TRBV3-2) and TRBJ2-4; D not resolved. With 0 bases removed from V and 4 bases from J, the gap between germline ends came to 4 bases. Germline V gives CDR1 LGHDT, CDR2 YNNKEL (reference sequence). The CDR3 is made up of 13 amino acids. Here the CDR3 reads CASSQDPKNIQYF. In DNA, the CDR3 is TGTGCCAGCAGCCAAGATCCTAAAAACATTCAGTACTTC.

J is TRBJ1-1 and V is TRBV20-1, with D maybe TRBD1 (6 bases). The CDR3 sequence is 13 residues long. The ends were cut back, 3 bases at V and 0 bases at J, with 8 bases in the middle. CDR1 and CDR2 (germline): DFQATT, SNEGSKA (reference sequence). This chain's CDR3 is CSASGQLNTEAFF. Written as DNA, the CDR3 is TGCAGTGCTAGTGGACAGTTGAACACTGAAGCTTTCTTT.

The table lists this clone with a few counts. V usage is TRBV10-3 and J usage is TRBJ1-2, with 8 bases lining up with TRBD1. This CDR3 is 13 amino acids long. The germline gives CDR1 ENHRY, CDR2 SYGVKD. V gave up 6 bases and J gave up 7 bases; unmatched junction bases: 7. The CDR3 DNA reads as TGTGCCATCAGACAGGGGGTCCTTGGTGGCTACACCTTC. As protein: CAIRQGVLGGYTF.

The V and J genes are TRBV2 and TRBJ1-4, with TRBD1 identical over 9 bases. The CDR3 consists of 15 residues. With V trimmed by 6 bases and J by 7 bases, 9 bases remained unmatched. CDR1 is SNHLY and CDR2 is FYNNEI in the germline V gene. The CDR3 DNA follows: TGTGCCAGCAGGACGACAGGGGGGTTGGTTGAAAAACTGTTTTTT. It codes for CASRTTGGLVEKLFF.

This clone was detected once. The chain uses TRBV7-2 and TRBJ2-5, with TRBD1 matching 7 bases. The CDR3 sequence is 15 residues long. Losses at the gene ends were 5 bases for V and 2 bases for J; bases not matched to a gene: 8. Germline V gene lookup returns CDR1 SGHTA and CDR2 FQGNSA. The CDR3 reads CASSLQTGVQETQYF. CDR3 DNA sequence: TGTGCCAGCAGCCTACAAACAGGGGTGCAAGAGACCCAGTACTTC.

The chain links TRBV7-9 to TRBJ2-1; D is possibly TRBD2 (6 bases). V was shortened by 2 bases and J by 8 bases, with 22 bases between the two germline ends. Germline loops: CDR1 SEHNR, CDR2 FQNEAQ (reference sequence). The CDR3 covers 17 residues. The CDR3 nucleotides read TGTGCCAGCAGCTTACAGACCGGGACTCCCCGGTGGCATGAGCAGTTCTTC. Translated, it gives CASSLQTGTPRWHEQFF.

The sample holds one count of this clone. The chain links TRBV19 to TRBJ1-1, with a possible D match to TRBD1 (6 bases). V lost 9 bases and J lost 1, with 9 bases in between. Germline V CDR1 and CDR2: LNHDA, SQIVND (reference sequence). This CDR3 spans 12 amino acids. The CDR3 sequence is CASGQRNTEAFF. CDR3 DNA sequence: TGTGCCAGCGGACAGCGGAACACTGAAGCTTTCTTT.

CDR3 sequence reads: CASSLQANTGELFF. The CDR3 DNA is TGCGCCAGCAGCTTGCAGGCAAACACCGGGGAGCTGTTTTTT. The chain combines TRBV5-1 with TRBJ2-2, with no clear D. Trimming cost V 1 base and J 2 bases, with 6 bases left between them. Germline lookup yields CDR1 SGHRS and CDR2 YFSETQ. The CDR3 spans 14 residues.

Note on this clone: This same CDR3 is encoded by further DNA sequences in the sample. The chain is built from TRBV6-5 and TRBJ2-7; TRBD1 might be the D (6 bases). This CDR3 has 14 residues. From germline, CDR1 is MNHEY and CDR2 SVGAGI. Trimming removed 0 bases at V and 4 bases at J, with 10 bases between. The CDR3 DNA reads as TGTGCCAGCAGTTACTCAGGCCAGGGGTACGAGCAGTACTTC. Its protein product is CASSYSGQGYEQYF.

The rearrangement joins TRBV30 to TRBJ1-2; no firm D call. Trimming removed 0 bases from V and 4 bases from J, with 15 bases in between. In germline, CDR1 is GTSNPN, CDR2 SVGIG (reference sequence). The CDR3 sequence is 15 residues long. CDR3 in DNA: TGTGCCTGGAGTGTACGCGCTGTGAGGAGCTATGGCTACACCTTC. Translated, it gives CAWSVRAVRSYGYTF.

The chain's CDR3 is CASSPRDSRTDTQYF. The CDR3 nucleotides read TGTGCCAGCAGCCCCCGGGACAGTCGCACAGATACGCAGTATTTT. The chain combines TRBV6-5 with TRBJ2-3, with TRBD1 identical over 7 bases. The germline V gene has CDR1 MNHEY and CDR2 SVGAGI. The V gene end was trimmed by 6 bases and the J gene end by 1 base; junction bases not matched to a gene: 7. This CDR3 is built from 15 residues.

CDR3 region: CASSSQLRGNTEAFF. The CDR3 nucleotides read TGTGCCAGCAGTTCCCAACTACGGGGGAACACTGAAGCTTTCTTT. The J gene is TRBJ1-1, the V gene TRBV6-5; no firm D call. The germline gives CDR1 MNHEY, CDR2 SVGAGI. The CDR3 contains 15 residues. V lost 4 bases, J lost 1 base, and 13 bases lay in between.